The clone carrying this TCR beta chain was seen many times. The CDR3 contains 13 residues. CDR1 and CDR2 from the germline V gene are MNHNS and SASEGT. The V end was cut by 6 bases, the J end by 3 bases, with 11 bases between. These data originate in a study of patients with pleural tuberculosis. TCRdb used MiXCR to reprocess the reads, holding one entry per CDR3 protein. The top ten hold about 17% of the sample, which has 45,000 to 60,000 distinct CDR3 sequences, approximately 7.5% seen once. This sequence originates from a human donor with pleural tuberculosis. V usage is TRBV6-1 and J usage is TRBJ1-1; D might be TRBD1 (6 bases). DNA for the CDR3: TGTGCCAGCAGCCAAGGGGGGTACACTGAAGCTTTCTTT. Encoded protein: CASSQGGYTEAFF.